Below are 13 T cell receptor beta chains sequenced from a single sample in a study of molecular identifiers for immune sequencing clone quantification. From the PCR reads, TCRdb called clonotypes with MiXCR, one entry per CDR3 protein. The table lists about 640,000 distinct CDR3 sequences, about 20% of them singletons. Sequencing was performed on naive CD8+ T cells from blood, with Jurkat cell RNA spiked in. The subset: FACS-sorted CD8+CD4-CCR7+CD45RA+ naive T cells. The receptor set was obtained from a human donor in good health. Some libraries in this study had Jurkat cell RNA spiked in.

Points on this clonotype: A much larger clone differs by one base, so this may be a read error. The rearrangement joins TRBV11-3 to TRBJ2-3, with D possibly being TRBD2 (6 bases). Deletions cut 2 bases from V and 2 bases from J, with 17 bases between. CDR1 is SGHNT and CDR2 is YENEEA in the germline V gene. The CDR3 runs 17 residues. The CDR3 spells CASSLFPGDMDTDTQYF. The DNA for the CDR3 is TGTGCCAGCAGCTTATTTCCGGGGGATATGGACACAGATACGCAGTATTTT.

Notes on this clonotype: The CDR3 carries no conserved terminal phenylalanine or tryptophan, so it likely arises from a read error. The CDR3 coding sequence is TGCAGTGCTAGACCCGGGACCTCCAGAGAGCAGTACCTC. Translating gives CSARPGTSREQYL. J is TRBJ2-7 and V is TRBV20-1; perhaps D is TRBD1 or TRBD2 (5 bases each). Germline lookup yields CDR1 DFQATT and CDR2 SNEGSKA (reference sequence). CDR3 length equals 13 residues. The V end lost 2 bases, the J end lost 7 bases, and 15 bases lay between the germline ends.

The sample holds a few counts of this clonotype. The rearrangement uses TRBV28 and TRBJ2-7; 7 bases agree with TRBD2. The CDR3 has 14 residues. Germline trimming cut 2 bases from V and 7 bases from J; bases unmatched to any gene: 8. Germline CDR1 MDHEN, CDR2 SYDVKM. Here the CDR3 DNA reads TGTGCCAGCAGTTTAGGGGCGGGGGTCGGAGAGCAGTACTTC. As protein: CASSLGAGVGEQYF.

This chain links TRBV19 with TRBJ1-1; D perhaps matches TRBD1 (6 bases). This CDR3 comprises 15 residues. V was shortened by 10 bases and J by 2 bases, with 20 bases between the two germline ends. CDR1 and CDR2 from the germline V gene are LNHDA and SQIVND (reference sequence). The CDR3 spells CATTLGGQPNTEAFF. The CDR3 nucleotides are TGTGCCACCACCCTCGGGGGACAACCTAACACTGAAGCTTTCTTT.

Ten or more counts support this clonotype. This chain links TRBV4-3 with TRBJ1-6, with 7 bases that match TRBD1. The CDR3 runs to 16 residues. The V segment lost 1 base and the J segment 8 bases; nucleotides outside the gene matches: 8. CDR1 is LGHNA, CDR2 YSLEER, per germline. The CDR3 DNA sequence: TGCGCCAGCAGCCAAGGCTCCGGGACAGCGTATTCACCCCTCCACTTT. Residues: CASSQGSGTAYSPLHF.

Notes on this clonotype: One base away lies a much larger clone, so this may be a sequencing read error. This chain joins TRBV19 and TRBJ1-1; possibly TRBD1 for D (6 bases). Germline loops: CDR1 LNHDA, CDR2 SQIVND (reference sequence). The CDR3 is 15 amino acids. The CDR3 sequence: CASSVLPGQNTEASF. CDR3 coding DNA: TGTGCCAGTAGTGTCCTTCCAGGACAGAACACTGAAGCTTCCTTT.

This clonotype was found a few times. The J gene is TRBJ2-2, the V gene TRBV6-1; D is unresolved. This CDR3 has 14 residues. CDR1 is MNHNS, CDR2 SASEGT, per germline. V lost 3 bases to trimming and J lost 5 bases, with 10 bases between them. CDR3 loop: CASSDRFETGELFF. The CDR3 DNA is TGTGCCAGCAGTGATCGGTTTGAGACCGGGGAGCTGTTTTTT.

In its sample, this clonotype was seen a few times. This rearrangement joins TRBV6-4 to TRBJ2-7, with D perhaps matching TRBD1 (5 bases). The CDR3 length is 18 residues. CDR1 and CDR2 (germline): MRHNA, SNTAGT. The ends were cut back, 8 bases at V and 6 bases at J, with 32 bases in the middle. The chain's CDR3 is CASLTLDLQGISPCEQYF. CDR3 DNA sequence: TGTGCCAGCCTCACCCTGGATCTGCAGGGAATTTCCCCCTGCGAGCAGTACTTC.

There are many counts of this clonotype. CDR3 protein: CASSLSGTDTDTQYF. The CDR3 DNA reads as TGTGCCAGCAGTTTATCCGGGACCGACACAGATACGCAGTATTTT. The rearrangement joins TRBV27 to TRBJ2-3, with D perhaps given as TRBD1 or TRBD2 (5 bases each). In germline, CDR1 is MNHEY, CDR2 SMNVEV (reference sequence). Trimming cost V 0 bases and J 2 bases, with 9 bases left between them. CDR3 size: 15 residues.

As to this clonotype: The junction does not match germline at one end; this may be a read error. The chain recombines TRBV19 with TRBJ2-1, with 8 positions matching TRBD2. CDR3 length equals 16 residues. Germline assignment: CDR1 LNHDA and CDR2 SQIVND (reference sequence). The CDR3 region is CAGSMGTRAGSIEQFF. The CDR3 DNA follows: TGTGCCGGTAGTATGGGGACTAGAGCTGGCTCCATCGAGCAGTTCTTC.

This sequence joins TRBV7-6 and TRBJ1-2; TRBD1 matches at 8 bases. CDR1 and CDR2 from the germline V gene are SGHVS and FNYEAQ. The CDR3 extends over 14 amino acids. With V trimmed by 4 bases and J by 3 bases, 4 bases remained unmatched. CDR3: CASSSYRGDYGYTF. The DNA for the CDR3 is TGTGCCAGCAGCTCGTACAGGGGGGACTATGGCTACACCTTC.

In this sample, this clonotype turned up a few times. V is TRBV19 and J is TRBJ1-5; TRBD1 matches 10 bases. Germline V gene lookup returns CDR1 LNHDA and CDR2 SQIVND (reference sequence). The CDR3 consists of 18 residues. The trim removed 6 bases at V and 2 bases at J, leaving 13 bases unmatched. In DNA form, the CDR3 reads TGTGCCAGTAGAATTACCCGGGACAGGGGCCCCGGCAATCAGCCCCAGCATTTT. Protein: CASRITRDRGPGNQPQHF.

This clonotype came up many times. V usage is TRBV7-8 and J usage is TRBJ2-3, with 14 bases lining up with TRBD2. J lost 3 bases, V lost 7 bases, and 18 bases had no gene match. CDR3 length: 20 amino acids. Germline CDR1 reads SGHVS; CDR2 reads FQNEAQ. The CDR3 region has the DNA TGTGCCAGCAATGGGGTGGCGACTAGCGGGGGGGCCTTTGAGACAGATACGCAGTATTTT. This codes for CASNGVATSGGAFETDTQYF.